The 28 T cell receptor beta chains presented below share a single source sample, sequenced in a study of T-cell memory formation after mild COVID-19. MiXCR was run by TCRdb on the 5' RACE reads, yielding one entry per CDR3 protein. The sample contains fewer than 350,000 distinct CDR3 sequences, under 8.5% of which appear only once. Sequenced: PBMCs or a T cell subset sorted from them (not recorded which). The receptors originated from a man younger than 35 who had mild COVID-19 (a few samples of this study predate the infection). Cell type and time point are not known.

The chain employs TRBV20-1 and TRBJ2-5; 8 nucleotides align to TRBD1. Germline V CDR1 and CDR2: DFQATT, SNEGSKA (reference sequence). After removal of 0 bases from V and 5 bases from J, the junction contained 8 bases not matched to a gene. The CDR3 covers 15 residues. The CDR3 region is CSARDPQGAGETQYF. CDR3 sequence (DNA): TGCAGTGCTAGAGATCCCCAGGGGGCAGGGGAGACCCAGTACTTC.

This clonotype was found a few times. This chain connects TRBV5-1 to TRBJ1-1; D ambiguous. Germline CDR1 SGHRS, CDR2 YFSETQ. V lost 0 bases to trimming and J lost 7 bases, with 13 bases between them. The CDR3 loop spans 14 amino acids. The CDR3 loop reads CASSLAPREGEAFF. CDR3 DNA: TGCGCCAGCAGCTTGGCCCCCCGAGAGGGTGAAGCTTTCTTT. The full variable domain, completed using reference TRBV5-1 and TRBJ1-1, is KAGVTQTPRYLIKTRGQQVTLSCSPISGHRSVSWYQQTPGQGLQFLFEYFSETQRNKGNFPGRFSGRQFSNSRSEMNVSTLELGDSALYLCASSLAPREGEAFFGQGTRLTVV.

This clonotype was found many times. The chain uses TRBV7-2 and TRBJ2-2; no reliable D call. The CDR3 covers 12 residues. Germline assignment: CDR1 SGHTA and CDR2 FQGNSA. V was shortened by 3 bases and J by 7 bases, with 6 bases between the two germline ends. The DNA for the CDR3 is TGTGCCAGCAGCTTCTTAAGCGGGGAGCTGTTTTTT. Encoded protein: CASSFLSGELFF.

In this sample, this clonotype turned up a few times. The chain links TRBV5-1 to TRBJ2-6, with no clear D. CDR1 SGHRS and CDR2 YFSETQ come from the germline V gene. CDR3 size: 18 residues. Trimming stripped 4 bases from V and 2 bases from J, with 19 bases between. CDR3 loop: CASSLWGQARPGANVLTF. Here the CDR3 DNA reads TGCGCCAGCAGCCTATGGGGTCAGGCGAGACCTGGGGCCAACGTCCTGACTTTC.

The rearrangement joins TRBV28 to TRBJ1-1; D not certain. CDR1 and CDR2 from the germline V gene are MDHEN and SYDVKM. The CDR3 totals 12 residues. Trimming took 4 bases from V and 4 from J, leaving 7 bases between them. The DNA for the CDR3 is TGTGCCAGCAGTTCTCGGGCCACTGAAGCTTTCTTT. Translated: CASSSRATEAFF.

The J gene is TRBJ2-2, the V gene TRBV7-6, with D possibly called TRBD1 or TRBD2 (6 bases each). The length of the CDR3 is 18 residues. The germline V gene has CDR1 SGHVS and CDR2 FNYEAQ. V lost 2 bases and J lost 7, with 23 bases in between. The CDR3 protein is CASSLIGGAGTTGGELFF. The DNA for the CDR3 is TGTGCCAGCAGCTTAATAGGTGGCGCGGGGACAACCGGCGGGGAGCTGTTTTTT. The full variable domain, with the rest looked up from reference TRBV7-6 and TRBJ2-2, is GAGVSQSPRYKVTKRGQDVALRCDPISGHVSLYWYRQALGQGPEFLTYFNYEAQQDKSGLPNDRFSAERPEGSISTLTIQRTEQRDSAMYRCASSLIGGAGTTGGELFFGEGSRLTVL.

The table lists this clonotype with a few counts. The CDR3 sequence: CASSLRRSDGTYEQYF. The CDR3 bases are TGCGCCAGCAGCTTGAGACGTTCGGACGGTACCTACGAGCAGTACTTC. The chain carries TRBV5-1 and TRBJ2-7; D unresolved. V was cut by 1 base and J by 2 bases, with 16 bases left in between. From germline, CDR1 is SGHRS and CDR2 YFSETQ. CDR3 length: 16 residues.

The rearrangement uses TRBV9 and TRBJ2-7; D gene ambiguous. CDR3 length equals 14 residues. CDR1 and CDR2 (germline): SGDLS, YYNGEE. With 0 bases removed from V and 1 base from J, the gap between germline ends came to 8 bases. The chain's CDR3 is CASSVGSESYEQYV. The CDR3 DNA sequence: TGTGCCAGCAGCGTAGGCTCCGAATCCTACGAGCAGTACGTC.

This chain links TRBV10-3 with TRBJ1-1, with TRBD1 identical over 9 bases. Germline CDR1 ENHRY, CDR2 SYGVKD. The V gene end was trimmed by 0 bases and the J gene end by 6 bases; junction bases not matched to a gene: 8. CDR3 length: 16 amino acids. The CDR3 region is CAISESGRDRVAEAFF. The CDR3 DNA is TGTGCCATCAGTGAGTCCGGTCGGGACAGGGTTGCTGAAGCTTTCTTT.

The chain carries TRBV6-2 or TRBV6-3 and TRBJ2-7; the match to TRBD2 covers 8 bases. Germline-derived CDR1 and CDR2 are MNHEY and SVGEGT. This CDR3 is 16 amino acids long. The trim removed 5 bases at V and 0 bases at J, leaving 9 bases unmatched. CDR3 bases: TGTGCCAGCAGTGGGAGCGGGGGCCTCAGCTCCTACGAGCAGTACTTC. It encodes CASSGSGGLSSYEQYF.

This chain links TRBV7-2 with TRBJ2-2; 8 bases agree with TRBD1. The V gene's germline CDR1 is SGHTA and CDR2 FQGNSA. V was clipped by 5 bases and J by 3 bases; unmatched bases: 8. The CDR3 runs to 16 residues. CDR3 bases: TGTGCCAGCAGCCCTTACAGGGGGGTTGACACCGGGGAGCTGTTTTTT. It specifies CASSPYRGVDTGELFF.

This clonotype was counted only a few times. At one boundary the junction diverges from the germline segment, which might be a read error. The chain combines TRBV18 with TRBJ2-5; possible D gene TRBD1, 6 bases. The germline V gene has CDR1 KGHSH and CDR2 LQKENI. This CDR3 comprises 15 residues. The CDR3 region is CASTPRQAPQETQYF. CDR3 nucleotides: TGTGCCAGCACACCTAGACAGGCCCCCCAAGAGACCCAGTACTTC.

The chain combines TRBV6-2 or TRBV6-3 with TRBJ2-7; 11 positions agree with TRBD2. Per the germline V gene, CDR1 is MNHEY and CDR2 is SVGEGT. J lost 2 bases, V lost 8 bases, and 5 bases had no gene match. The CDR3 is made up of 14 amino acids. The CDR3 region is CASLPSGGPYEQYV. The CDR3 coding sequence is TGTGCCAGCCTTCCTAGCGGGGGGCCCTACGAGCAGTACGTC.

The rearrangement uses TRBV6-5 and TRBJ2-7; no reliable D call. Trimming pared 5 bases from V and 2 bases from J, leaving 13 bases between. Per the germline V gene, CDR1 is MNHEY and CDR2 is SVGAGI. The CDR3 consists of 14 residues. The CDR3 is CASSNHDRTYEQYF. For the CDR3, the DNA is TGTGCCAGCAGTAACCACGACCGAACCTACGAGCAGTACTTC.

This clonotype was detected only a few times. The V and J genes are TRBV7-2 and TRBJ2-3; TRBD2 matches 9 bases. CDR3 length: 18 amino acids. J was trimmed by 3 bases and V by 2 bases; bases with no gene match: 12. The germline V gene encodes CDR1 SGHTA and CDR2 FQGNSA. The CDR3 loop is CASSLTTSGPGGTDTQYF. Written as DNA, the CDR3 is TGTGCCAGCAGCTTAACGACTAGCGGCCCCGGCGGGACAGATACGCAGTATTTT.

CDR3 amino acids: CAAAIDSAETQYF. The CDR3 DNA reads as TGCGCCGCCGCCATAGACAGTGCGGAGACCCAGTACTTC. The chain carries TRBV4-3 and TRBJ2-5; a weak D match, TRBD1 (5 bases). The germline V gene has CDR1 LGHNA and CDR2 YSLEER. V shed 11 bases and J shed 5 bases, with 18 bases lying between them. The CDR3 spans 13 residues.

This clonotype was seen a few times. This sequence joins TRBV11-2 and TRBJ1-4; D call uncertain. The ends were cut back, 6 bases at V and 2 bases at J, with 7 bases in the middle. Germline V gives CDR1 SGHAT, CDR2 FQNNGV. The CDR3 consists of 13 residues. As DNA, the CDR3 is TGTGCCAGCAGTGGGGTTACTAATGAAAAACTGTTTTTT. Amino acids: CASSGVTNEKLFF.

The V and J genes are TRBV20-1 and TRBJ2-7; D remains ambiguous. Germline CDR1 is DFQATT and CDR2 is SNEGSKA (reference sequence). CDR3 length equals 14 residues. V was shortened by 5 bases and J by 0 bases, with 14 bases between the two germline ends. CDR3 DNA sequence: TGCAGTGCTGTCCAAGGGTCAAGCTCCTACGAGCAGTACTTC. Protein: CSAVQGSSSYEQYF.

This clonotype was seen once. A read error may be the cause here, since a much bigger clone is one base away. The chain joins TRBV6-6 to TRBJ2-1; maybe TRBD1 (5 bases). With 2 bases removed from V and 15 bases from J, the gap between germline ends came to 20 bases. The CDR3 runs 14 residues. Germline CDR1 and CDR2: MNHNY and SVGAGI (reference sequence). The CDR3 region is CASSYDSSVQGRFF. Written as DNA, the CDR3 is TGTGCCAGCAGTTACGACAGTTCAGTCCAAGGGCGGTTCTTC.

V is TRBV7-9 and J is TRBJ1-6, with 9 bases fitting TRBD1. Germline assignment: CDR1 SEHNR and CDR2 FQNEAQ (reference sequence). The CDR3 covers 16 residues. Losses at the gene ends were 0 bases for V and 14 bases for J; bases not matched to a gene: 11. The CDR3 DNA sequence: TGTGCCAGCAGCTTAGCTGGGGACAGGGTCGCGGGGACCCTCCACTTT. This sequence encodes CASSLAGDRVAGTLHF.

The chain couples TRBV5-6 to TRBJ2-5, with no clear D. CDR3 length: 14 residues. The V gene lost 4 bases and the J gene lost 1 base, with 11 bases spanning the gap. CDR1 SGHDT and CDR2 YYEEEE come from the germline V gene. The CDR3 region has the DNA TGTGCCAGCAGCCCGGGCCCAGCCCAAGAGACCCAGTACTTC. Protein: CASSPGPAQETQYF.

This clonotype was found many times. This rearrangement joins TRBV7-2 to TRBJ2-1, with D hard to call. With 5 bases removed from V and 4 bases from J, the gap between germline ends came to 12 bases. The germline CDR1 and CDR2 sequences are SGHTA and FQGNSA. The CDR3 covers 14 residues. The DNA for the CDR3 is TGTGCCAGCAGCCCGCTGCGTTTGTACAATGAGCAGTTCTTC. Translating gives CASSPLRLYNEQFF.

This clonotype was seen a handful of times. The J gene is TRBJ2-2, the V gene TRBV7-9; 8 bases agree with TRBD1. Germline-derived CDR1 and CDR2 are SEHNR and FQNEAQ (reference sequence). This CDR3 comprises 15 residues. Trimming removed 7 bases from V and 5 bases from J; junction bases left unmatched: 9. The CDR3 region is CASNTWTGLTGELFF. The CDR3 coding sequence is TGTGCCAGCAATACCTGGACAGGGTTGACCGGGGAGCTGTTTTTT.

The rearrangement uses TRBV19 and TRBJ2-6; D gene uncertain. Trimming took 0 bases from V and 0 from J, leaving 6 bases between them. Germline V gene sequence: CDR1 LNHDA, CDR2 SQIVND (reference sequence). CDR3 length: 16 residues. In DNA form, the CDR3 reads TGTGCCAGTAGTATAGAGCAGGTCTCTGGGGCCAACGTCCTGACTTTC. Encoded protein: CASSIEQVSGANVLTF.

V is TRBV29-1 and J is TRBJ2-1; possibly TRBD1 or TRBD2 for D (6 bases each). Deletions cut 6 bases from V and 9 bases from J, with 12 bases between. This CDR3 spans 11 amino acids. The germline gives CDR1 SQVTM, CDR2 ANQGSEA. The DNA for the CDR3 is TGCAGCGTGACACAGGGAGGTGAGCAGTTCTTC. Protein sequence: CSVTQGGEQFF.

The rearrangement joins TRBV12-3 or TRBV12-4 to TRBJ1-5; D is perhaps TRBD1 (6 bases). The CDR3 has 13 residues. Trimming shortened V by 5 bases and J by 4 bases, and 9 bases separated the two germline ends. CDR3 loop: CASSGQQNQPQHF. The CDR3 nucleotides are TGTGCCAGCAGTGGACAGCAGAATCAGCCCCAGCATTTT.

The CDR3 spells CASSLSGGSPYGYTF. The CDR3 DNA reads as TGTGCCAGCAGCCTTTCCGGGGGGTCTCCGTATGGCTACACCTTC. The chain combines TRBV9 with TRBJ1-2, with a tentative D call TRBD1 (5 bases). CDR1 is SGDLS and CDR2 is YYNGEE in the germline V gene. V dropped 4 bases and J dropped 5 bases, with 18 bases sitting between them. This CDR3 spans 15 amino acids.

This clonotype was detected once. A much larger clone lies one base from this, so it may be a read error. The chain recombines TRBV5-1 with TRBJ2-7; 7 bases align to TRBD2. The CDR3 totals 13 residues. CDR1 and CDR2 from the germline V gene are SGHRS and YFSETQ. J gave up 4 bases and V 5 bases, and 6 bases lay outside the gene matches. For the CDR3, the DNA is TGCGCCAGCAGGCAGGGAGGGCTGTACGAGCAGTACTTC. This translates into CASRQGGLYEQYF.